The clone carrying this T cell receptor beta chain was seen a few times. The source of the sample is a study of blood T cells in healthy people across ages. The CDR3 extends over 15 amino acids. Germline-derived CDR1 and CDR2 are LNHDA and SQIVND (reference sequence). Next came a second PCR, run for about 7 to 12 cycles, which used a sample-barcoded 5' primer along with a J-beta primer mix. Each cDNA molecule carried a tag from a template-switch adaptor that contained 12 random nucleotides. MiXCR was run by TCRdb on the 5' RACE reads, yielding one entry per CDR3 protein. The sample shows under 700,000 distinct CDR3 sequences, approximately 25% of them seen only once. This sample was shared with a second study, whose subject was T cells of mothers and their children. From that study: The extracted RNA was employed in its entirety for cDNA synthesis, at roughly 1.5 ug per 15 ul. Normalized overlap was always slightly, never significantly, higher in related than unrelated mother-child pairs.

The sample consisted of blood. This sequence was found in a boy under 18 in good health. J is TRBJ2-5 and V is TRBV19, with a tentative D call TRBD2 (5 bases). Gene TRBJ2-1 matches the end of the DNA better, so the J call may be wrong. CDR3 region: CASSIPGVGYNEQFF. The CDR3 region has the DNA TGTGCCAGTAGTATACCCGGGGTGGGCTACAATGAGCAGTTCTTC.